A selection of T cell receptor beta chains follows, all from one sample in a study of a mutant IDH1 vaccine in newly diagnosed glioma. Sequencing used immunoSEQ multiplex PCR; TCRdb keeps in-frame clones, though not all of them. The sample includes 25,000 to 35,000 clones, roughly 90% seen only once; the top ten take over 2.5%. Which antigens these TCRs recognize remains unknown. This specimen was peripheral blood mononuclear cells (PBMCs), taken from a glioma patient whose treatment included an IDH1 peptide vaccine. The receptors come from a woman aged 40 to 50 with glioma. Some clones in this sample may be carry-over from other donors' samples. Each CDR3 is given with its conserved first and last residue. D genes are given only for firm matches. Only some rows state a clone size, as once, few, many or a class for expanded clones.

d_gene	v_gene	j_gene	abundance	CDR3aa	CDR3nt
NA	TRBV19	TRBJ1-1	NA	CASSIAGANTEAFF	TGTGCCAGTAGTATCGCAGGGGCGAACACTGAAGCTTTCTTT
NA	TRBV7-3	TRBJ2-5	NA	CASSSDSSETQYF	TGTGCCAGCAGCTCGGACAGCTCTGAGACCCAGTACTTC
NA	TRBV2	TRBJ2-7	NA	CASSERTPEQYF	TGTGCCAGCAGTGAACGGACGCCCGAGCAGTACTTC
NA	TRBV30	TRBJ1-2	once	CAWSVYLNYGYTF	TGTGCCTGGAGTGTATATTTGAACTATGGCTACACCTTC
TRBD2	TRBV7-7	TRBJ2-5	NA	CASSLELAGETQYF	TGTGCTAGCAGCTTAGAACTAGCGGGAGAGACCCAGTACTTC
TRBD1	TRBV7-3	TRBJ2-2	few	CASSPMGTGGTGELFF	TGTGCCAGCAGCCCTATGGGGACAGGGGGTACCGGGGAGCTGTTTTTT
NA	TRBV5-1	TRBJ2-2	NA	CASSLEATTGELFF	TGCGCCAGCAGCTTGGAGGCCACTACCGGGGAGCTGTTTTTT
TRBD1	TRBV19	TRBJ1-5	NA	CAGTTGDQPQHF	TGTGCCGGAACCACAGGGGATCAGCCCCAGCATTTT
NA	TRBV9	TRBJ1-2	NA	CASSLRTPASHGYTF	TGTGCCAGCAGCCTCCGGACCCCCGCGTCGCATGGCTACACCTTC
NA	TRBV6-6	TRBJ2-7	NA	CASSYSPGPQASEQYF	TGTGCCAGCAGTTACTCTCCCGGCCCCCAGGCTTCCGAGCAGTACTTC
NA	TRBV19	TRBJ1-6	NA	CASREPGSYNSPLHF	TGTGCCAGTAGAGAGCCCGGCTCCTATAATTCACCCCTCCACTTT
NA	TRBV6-5	TRBJ2-6	NA	CASNEGTGANVLTF	TGTGCCAGCAACGAGGGTACGGGGGCCAACGTCCTGACTTTC
NA	TRBV4-1	TRBJ1-1	NA	CASSQVMGGGEAFF	TGCGCCAGCAGCCAAGTCATGGGCGGGGGGGAAGCTTTCTTT
NA	TRBV7-3	TRBJ2-5	NA	CASSLTGSSLETQYF	TGTGCCAGCAGCTTAACAGGCTCTTCTTTGGAGACCCAGTACTTC
NA	TRBV7-9	TRBJ2-7	NA	CASSLAVSAGYNEQYF	TGTGCCAGCAGCTTAGCAGTTTCGGCGGGATACAACGAGCAGTACTTC
NA	TRBV6-1	TRBJ2-1	NA	CASSRRDLFNEQFF	TGTGCCAGCAGTCGGCGGGATCTCTTCAATGAGCAGTTCTTC
NA	TRBV2	TRBJ2-1	NA	CASRRQSSYNEQFF	TGTGCCAGCAGACGCCAGAGCTCCTACAATGAGCAGTTCTTC
NA	TRBV11-3	TRBJ2-1	NA	CASSLGVTGNEQFF	TGTGCCAGCAGCTTAGGGGTGACCGGAAATGAGCAGTTCTTC